Below, 22 T cell receptor beta chains from the same sample are listed, as sequenced in a study of T cell responses to AZD1222 COVID-19 vaccine. TCRdb's copy holds only in-frame clones and misses some; the assay was immunoSEQ multiplex PCR. The sample contains about 130,000 clones, around 87% of which appear only once. The sequencing used peripheral blood, collected on day 0 of AZD1222 vaccination. These receptor sequences come from an adult in good health.

The chain uses TRBV9 and TRBJ1-6; D unclear. The CDR3 is 14 residues long. V lost 4 bases and J 8 bases, leaving 13 bases between the germline ends. Germline V gene lookup returns CDR1 SGDLS and CDR2 YYNGEE. The CDR3 region has the DNA TGTGCCAGCAGCACTCGACACGTAGATTCACCCCTCCACTTT. Protein product: CASSTRHVDSPLHF.

This rearrangement joins TRBV4-1 to TRBJ1-3; maybe TRBD1 (6 bases). The CDR3 extends over 12 amino acids. Trimming cost V 6 bases and J 5 bases, with 8 bases left between them. Germline V lookup: CDR1 MGHRA, CDR2 YSYEKL. The CDR3 nucleotides are TGCGCCAGCAGGGGGGACAGAAACACCATATATTTT. Translation gives CASRGDRNTIYF.

The rearrangement joins TRBV3-1 (or the pseudogene TRBV3-2) to TRBJ2-7; perhaps TRBD1 as D (6 bases). Trimming cost V 1 base and J 8 bases, with 12 bases left between them. The length of the CDR3 is 13 residues. In germline, CDR1 is LGHDT, CDR2 YNNKEL (reference sequence). The CDR3 loop reads CASSQVRGGQQYF. CDR3 DNA: TGTGCCAGCAGCCAAGTGCGAGGGGGTCAGCAGTACTTC.

This clone has more than one count but fewer than ten. This chain joins TRBV19 and TRBJ2-7, with 12 positions matching TRBD2. The CDR3 extends over 15 amino acids. Trimming removed 5 bases from V and 7 bases from J; junction bases left unmatched: 9. In germline, CDR1 is LNHDA, CDR2 SQIVND (reference sequence). In DNA, the CDR3 is TGTGCCAGTAGTCCGCTAGCGGGAGGGCCGGGGGAGCAGTACTTC. Its protein is CASSPLAGGPGEQYF.

The chain recombines TRBV6-2 or TRBV6-3 with TRBJ2-3, with 10 positions matching TRBD2. Germline V gene lookup returns CDR1 MNHEY and CDR2 SVGEGT. The CDR3 covers 15 residues. Losses at the gene ends were 5 bases for V and 0 bases for J; bases not matched to a gene: 2. In DNA form, the CDR3 reads TGTGCCAGCAGTGGGACTAGCGTTAGCACAGATACGCAGTATTTT. As protein: CASSGTSVSTDTQYF.

This clone was observed a handful of times. The CDR3 loop reads CAWSPTGAEQFF. CDR3 nucleotides: TGTGCCTGGAGTCCTACGGGGGCTGAGCAGTTCTTC. The V gene is TRBV30, the J gene TRBJ2-1; D may be TRBD1 or TRBD2 (6 bases each). V gave up 2 bases and J gave up 9 bases, with 11 bases separating them. Germline CDR1 reads GTSNPN; CDR2 reads SVGIG (reference sequence). The CDR3 runs 12 residues.

The gene calls are TRBV5-1 and TRBJ1-1; D unclear. Germline-derived CDR1 and CDR2 are SGHRS and YFSETQ. Deletions cut 4 bases from V and 4 bases from J, with 11 bases between. The CDR3 covers 13 residues. CDR3 protein: CASSAQLGTEAFF. In DNA, the CDR3 is TGCGCCAGCAGCGCCCAATTAGGCACTGAAGCTTTCTTT.

This clone was seen a single time. The CDR3 nucleotides are TGTGCCAGCAGCTTAGCGCGGCAGTCTAGCGGGTTCTATGAGCAGTTCTTC. Protein product: CASSLARQSSGFYEQFF. The V gene is TRBV11-1, the J gene TRBJ2-1; 8 positions agree with TRBD2. This CDR3 is 17 amino acids long. CDR1 and CDR2 (germline): SGHAT, FQDESV (reference sequence). The ends lost 0 bases at V and 8 bases at J; junction bases unmatched: 12.

The chain employs TRBV29-1 and TRBJ2-3; the match to TRBD2 covers 7 bases. The germline CDR1 and CDR2 sequences are SQVTM and ANQGSEA. The CDR3 contains 14 residues. J lost 0 bases, V lost 5 bases, and 5 bases had no gene match. Here the CDR3 reads CSVSGLPSTDTQYF. The CDR3 DNA follows: TGCAGCGTTTCGGGACTACCAAGCACAGATACGCAGTATTTT.

The chain couples TRBV5-5 to TRBJ1-5; D uncertain. The CDR3 has 14 residues. The V gene's germline CDR1 is SGHKS and CDR2 YYEKEE (reference sequence). With 4 bases removed from V and 0 bases from J, the gap between germline ends came to 8 bases. The CDR3 here is CASSPGDSNQPQHF. CDR3 sequence (DNA): TGTGCCAGCAGCCCCGGTGATAGCAATCAGCCCCAGCATTTT.

The CDR3 reads CASSPTGSRAGELFF. As DNA, the CDR3 is TGCGCCAGCAGCCCGACAGGGAGTCGGGCCGGGGAGCTGTTTTTT. The gene calls are TRBV5-1 and TRBJ2-2; 7 positions agree with TRBD1. The CDR3 runs 15 residues. Losses at the gene ends were 4 bases for V and 6 bases for J; bases not matched to a gene: 9. Germline V gene sequence: CDR1 SGHRS, CDR2 YFSETQ.

The chain couples TRBV5-8 to TRBJ2-7; 7 nucleotides match TRBD1. Germline-derived CDR1 and CDR2 are SGHTS and YDEGEE. This CDR3 is built from 15 residues. Trimming removed 4 bases from V and 4 bases from J; junction bases left unmatched: 11. The CDR3 region is CASSGPDRVLYEQYF. For the CDR3, the DNA is TGTGCCAGCAGCGGCCCCGACAGGGTTCTTTACGAGCAGTACTTC.

The rearrangement uses TRBV20-1 and TRBJ2-7; D remains ambiguous. V lost 3 bases and J 4 bases, leaving 13 bases between the germline ends. The CDR3 is made up of 13 amino acids. Germline values: CDR1 DFQATT, CDR2 SNEGSKA (reference sequence). This CDR3 reads CSASGPGGYEQYF. As DNA, the CDR3 is TGCAGTGCTAGTGGCCCGGGTGGGTACGAGCAGTACTTC.

The chain has TRBV7-8 and TRBJ1-5; D is perhaps TRBD1 (6 bases). Germline V lookup: CDR1 SGHVS, CDR2 FQNEAQ. This CDR3 is 13 amino acids long. V lost 5 bases to trimming and J lost 5 bases, with 10 bases between them. CDR3 nucleotide sequence: TGTGCCAGCAGCGACCACAGGGATCAGCCCCAGCATTTT. Translated, it gives CASSDHRDQPQHF.

The chain is built from TRBV2 and TRBJ1-1, with D uncertain. The germline V gene has CDR1 SNHLY and CDR2 FYNNEI. The CDR3 is made up of 15 amino acids. Trimming removed 6 bases from V and 0 bases from J, with 14 bases in between. The CDR3 loop reads CASRIRRLMNTEAFF. CDR3 DNA sequence: TGTGCCAGCAGAATACGGAGGCTGATGAACACTGAAGCTTTCTTT.

The chain joins TRBV5-1 to TRBJ1-4; a possible D gene is TRBD1 (5 bases). Per the germline V gene, CDR1 is SGHRS and CDR2 is YFSETQ. V was clipped by 3 bases and J by 8 bases, with 14 bases between them. This CDR3 is 14 amino acids long. The CDR3 spells CASSSGAGQEKLFF. The CDR3 region has the DNA TGCGCCAGCAGCTCCGGAGCAGGGCAGGAAAAACTGTTTTTT.

This sequence joins TRBV7-8 and TRBJ1-2; 7 bases map to TRBD1. Germline V lookup: CDR1 SGHVS, CDR2 FQNEAQ. V was clipped by 1 base and J by 7 bases; unmatched bases: 12. The CDR3 has 16 amino acids. The CDR3 region has the DNA TGTGCCAGCAGCTTAGGTCAACAGGGGCTTGGCTTTGGCTACACCTTC. Translating it yields CASSLGQQGLGFGYTF.

The rearrangement links TRBV19 to TRBJ2-6; D gene unclear. The CDR3 loop spans 16 amino acids. The germline V gene has CDR1 LNHDA and CDR2 SQIVND (reference sequence). V was clipped by 7 bases and J by 0 bases, with 13 bases between them. CDR3: CASTGLTVSGANVLTF. CDR3 DNA: TGTGCCAGTACCGGTCTTACTGTCTCTGGGGCCAACGTCCTGACTTTC.

The chain links TRBV5-1 to TRBJ1-3; D remains ambiguous. Germline V gives CDR1 SGHRS, CDR2 YFSETQ. Trimming cost V 4 bases and J 1 base, with 15 bases left between them. CDR3 length equals 16 residues. The CDR3 loop is CASSTSGQTSGNTIYF. The CDR3, as DNA: TGCGCCAGCAGCACCTCGGGTCAAACTTCTGGAAACACCATATATTTT.

The V gene is TRBV10-3, the J gene TRBJ2-1; 9 bases match TRBD2. J gave up 8 bases and V 6 bases, and 2 bases lay outside the gene matches. CDR1 is ENHRY and CDR2 is SYGVKD in the germline V gene. This CDR3 has 12 residues. This CDR3 is CAIRGTSYEQFF. CDR3 nucleotide sequence: TGTGCCATCAGGGGGACTAGCTATGAGCAGTTCTTC.

The rearrangement links TRBV6-2 or TRBV6-3 to TRBJ2-7, with 13 bases matching TRBD2. The CDR3 has 15 amino acids. The germline CDR1 and CDR2 sequences are MNHEY and SVGEGT. With V trimmed by 4 bases and J by 3 bases, 3 bases remained unmatched. The CDR3 reads CASSLGLAGRYEQYF. CDR3 nucleotides: TGTGCCAGCAGTTTGGGACTAGCGGGGCGCTACGAGCAGTACTTC.

The chain links TRBV7-6 to TRBJ1-3; D gene uncertain. V lost 5 bases to trimming and J lost 2 bases, with 7 bases between them. The length of the CDR3 is 13 residues. Per germline, CDR1 SGHVS and CDR2 FNYEAQ. The CDR3 reads CASSPSAGNTIYF. The CDR3 nucleotides are TGTGCCAGCAGCCCGTCGGCTGGAAACACCATATATTTT.